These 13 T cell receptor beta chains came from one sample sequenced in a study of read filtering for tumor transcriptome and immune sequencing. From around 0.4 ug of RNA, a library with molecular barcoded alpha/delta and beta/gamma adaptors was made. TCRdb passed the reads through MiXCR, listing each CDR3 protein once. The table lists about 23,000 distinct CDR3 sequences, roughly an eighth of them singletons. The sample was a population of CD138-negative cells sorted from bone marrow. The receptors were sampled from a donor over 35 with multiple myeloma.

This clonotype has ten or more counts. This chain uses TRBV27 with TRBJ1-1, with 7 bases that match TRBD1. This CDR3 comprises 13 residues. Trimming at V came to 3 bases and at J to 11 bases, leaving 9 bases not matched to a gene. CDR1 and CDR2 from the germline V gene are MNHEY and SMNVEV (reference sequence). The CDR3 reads CASSFGTAGVAFF. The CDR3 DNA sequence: TGTGCCAGCAGTTTCGGGACAGCTGGAGTGGCTTTCTTT.

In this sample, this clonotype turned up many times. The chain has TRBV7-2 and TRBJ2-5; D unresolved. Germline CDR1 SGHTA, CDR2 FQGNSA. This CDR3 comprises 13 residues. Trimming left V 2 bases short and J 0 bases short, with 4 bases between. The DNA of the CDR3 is TGTGCCAGCAGCTTAAACAACCAAGAGACCCAGTACTTC. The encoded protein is CASSLNNQETQYF.

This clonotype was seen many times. This CDR3 reads CSVGGLSVEQYF. In DNA form, the CDR3 reads TGCAGCGTCGGTGGGCTATCCGTCGAGCAGTACTTC. The chain uses TRBV29-1 and TRBJ2-7, with D hard to call. Germline CDR1 reads SQVTM; CDR2 reads ANQGSEA. The CDR3 sequence is 12 residues long. Trimming left V 6 bases short and J 6 bases short, with 15 bases between.

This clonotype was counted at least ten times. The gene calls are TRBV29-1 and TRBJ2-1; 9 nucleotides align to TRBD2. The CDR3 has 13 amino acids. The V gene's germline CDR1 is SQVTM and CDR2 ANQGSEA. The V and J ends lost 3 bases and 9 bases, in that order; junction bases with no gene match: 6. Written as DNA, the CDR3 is TGCAGCGTTGACCCAGCGGGAGGAACTGAGCAGTTCTTC. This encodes CSVDPAGGTEQFF.

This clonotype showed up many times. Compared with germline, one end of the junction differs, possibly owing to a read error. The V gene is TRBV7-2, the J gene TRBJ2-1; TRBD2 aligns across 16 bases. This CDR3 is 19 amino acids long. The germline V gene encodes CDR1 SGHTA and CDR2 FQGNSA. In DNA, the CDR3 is TGTGTCAGCAGCCCGTCCGGGACTAGCGGGAGGGCCTCCTACAATGAGCAGTTCTTC. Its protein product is CVSSPSGTSGRASYNEQFF.

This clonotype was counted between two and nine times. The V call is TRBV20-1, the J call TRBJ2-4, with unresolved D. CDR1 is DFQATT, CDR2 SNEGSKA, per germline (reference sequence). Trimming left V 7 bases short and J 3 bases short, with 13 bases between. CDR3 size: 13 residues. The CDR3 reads CSVDENDKNIQYF. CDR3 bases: TGCAGTGTCGACGAGAACGACAAAAACATTCAGTACTTC.

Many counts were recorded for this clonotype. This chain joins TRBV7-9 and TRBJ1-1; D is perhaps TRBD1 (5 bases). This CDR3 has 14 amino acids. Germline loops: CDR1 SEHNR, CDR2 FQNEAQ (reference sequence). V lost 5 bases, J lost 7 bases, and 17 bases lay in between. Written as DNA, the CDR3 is TGTGCCAGCAGCCAAACGGGGCCGAAGGATGAAGCTTTCTTT. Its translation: CASSQTGPKDEAFF.

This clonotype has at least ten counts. The CDR3 reads CASSVDRHQPQHF. The CDR3 DNA reads as TGTGCCAGCTCCGTGGACAGGCATCAGCCCCAGCATTTT. The V gene is TRBV18, the J gene TRBJ1-5; 7 nucleotides line up with TRBD1. Germline V gene sequence: CDR1 KGHSH, CDR2 LQKENI. This CDR3 region has 13 residues. Unmatched junction bases numbered 4, after V lost 6 bases and J lost 5 bases.

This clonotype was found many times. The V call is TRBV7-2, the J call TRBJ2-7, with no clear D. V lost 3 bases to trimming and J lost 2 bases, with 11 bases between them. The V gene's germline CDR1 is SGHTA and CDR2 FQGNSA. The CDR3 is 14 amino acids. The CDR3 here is CASSFGEGPYEQYF. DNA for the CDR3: TGTGCCAGCAGCTTCGGAGAAGGGCCCTACGAGCAGTACTTC.

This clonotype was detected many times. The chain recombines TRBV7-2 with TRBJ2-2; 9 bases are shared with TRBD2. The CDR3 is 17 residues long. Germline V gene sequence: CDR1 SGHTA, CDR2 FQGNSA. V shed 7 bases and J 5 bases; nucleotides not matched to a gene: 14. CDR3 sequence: CASKEQGLAGSTGELFF. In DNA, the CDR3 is TGTGCCAGCAAAGAACAGGGGCTAGCGGGAAGTACCGGGGAGCTGTTTTTT. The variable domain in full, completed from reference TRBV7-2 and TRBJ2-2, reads GAGVSQSPSNKVTEKGKDVELRCDPISGHTALYWYRQSLGQGLEFLIYFQGNSAPDKSGLPSDRFSAERTGGSVSTLTIQRTQQEDSAVYLCASKEQGLAGSTGELFFGEGSRLTVL.

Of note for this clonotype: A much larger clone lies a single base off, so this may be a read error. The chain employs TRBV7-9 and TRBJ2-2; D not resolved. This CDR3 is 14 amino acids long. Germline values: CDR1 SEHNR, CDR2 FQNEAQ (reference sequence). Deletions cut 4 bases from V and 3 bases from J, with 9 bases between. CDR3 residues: CASSSRADTGELFF. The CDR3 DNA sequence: TGTGCCAGCAGCTCTCGGGCGGACACCGGGGAGCTGTTTTTT.

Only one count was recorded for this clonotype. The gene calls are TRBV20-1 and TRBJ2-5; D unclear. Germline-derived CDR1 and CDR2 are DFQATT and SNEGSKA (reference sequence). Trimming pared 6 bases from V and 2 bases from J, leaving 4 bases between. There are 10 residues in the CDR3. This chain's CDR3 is CSAGQETQYF. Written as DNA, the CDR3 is TGCAGTGCCGGGCAAGAGACCCAGTACTTC.

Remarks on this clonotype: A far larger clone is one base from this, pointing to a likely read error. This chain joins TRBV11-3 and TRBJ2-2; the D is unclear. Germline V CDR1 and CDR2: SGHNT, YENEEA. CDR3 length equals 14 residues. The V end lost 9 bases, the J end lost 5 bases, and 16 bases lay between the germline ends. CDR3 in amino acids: CASMTAASTGELFF. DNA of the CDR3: TGTGCCAGTATGACGGCAGCATCGACCGGGGAGCTGTTTTTT.